This T cell receptor beta chain was profiled in a study of blood T cell repertoires in COVID-19. The CDR3 spans 14 residues. The germline V and J ends were trimmed by 3 bases and 3 bases, with 9 bases remaining between them. Germline-derived CDR1 and CDR2 are LGHDT and YNNKEL (reference sequence). Sequenced by immunoSEQ multiplex PCR; TCRdb stores in-frame clones only, minus some. The sample lists approximately 80,000 clones, under 85% occurring once. The specimen was peripheral blood. V and J are TRBV3-1 (or the pseudogene TRBV3-2) and TRBJ1-5, with unresolved D. The sequence was collected from a woman between 65 and 79 years old with acute or convalescent COVID-19. The CDR3 DNA follows: TGTGCCAGCAGCCAGTGGGGAGACAATCAGCCCCAGCATTTT. Encoded protein: CASSQWGDNQPQHF.